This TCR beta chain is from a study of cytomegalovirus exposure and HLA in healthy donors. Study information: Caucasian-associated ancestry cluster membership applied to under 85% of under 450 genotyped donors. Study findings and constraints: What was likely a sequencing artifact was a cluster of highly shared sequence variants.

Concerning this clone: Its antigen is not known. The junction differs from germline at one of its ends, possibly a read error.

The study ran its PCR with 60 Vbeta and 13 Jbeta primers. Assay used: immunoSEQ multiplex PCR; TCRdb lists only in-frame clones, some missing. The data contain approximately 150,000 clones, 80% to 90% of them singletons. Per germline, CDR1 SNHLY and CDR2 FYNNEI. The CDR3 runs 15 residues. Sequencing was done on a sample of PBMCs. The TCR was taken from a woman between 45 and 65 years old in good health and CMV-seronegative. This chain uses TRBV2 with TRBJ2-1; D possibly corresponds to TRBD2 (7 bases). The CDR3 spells CASSEVGGPIPEQFF. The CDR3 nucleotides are TGTGCCAGCAGCGAAGTGGGGGGGCCTATCCCTGAGCAGTTCTTC.